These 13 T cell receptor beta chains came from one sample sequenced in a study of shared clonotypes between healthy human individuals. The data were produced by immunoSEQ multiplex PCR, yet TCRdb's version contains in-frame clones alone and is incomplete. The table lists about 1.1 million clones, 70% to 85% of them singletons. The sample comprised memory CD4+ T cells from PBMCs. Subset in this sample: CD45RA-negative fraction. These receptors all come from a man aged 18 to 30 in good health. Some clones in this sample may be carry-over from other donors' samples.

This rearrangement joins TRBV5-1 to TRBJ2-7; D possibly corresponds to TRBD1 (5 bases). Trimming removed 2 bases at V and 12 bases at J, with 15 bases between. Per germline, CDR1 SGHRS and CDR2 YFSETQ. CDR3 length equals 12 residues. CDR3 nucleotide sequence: TGCGCCAGCAGCTTCGGCGTCGGACAAGGGTACTTC. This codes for CASSFGVGQGYF.

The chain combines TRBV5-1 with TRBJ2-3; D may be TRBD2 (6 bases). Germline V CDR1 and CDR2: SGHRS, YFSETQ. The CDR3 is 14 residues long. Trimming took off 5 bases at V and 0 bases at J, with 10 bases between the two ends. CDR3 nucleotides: TGCGCCAGCAGACCGGGGGATAGCACAGATACGCAGTATTTT. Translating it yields CASRPGDSTDTQYF.

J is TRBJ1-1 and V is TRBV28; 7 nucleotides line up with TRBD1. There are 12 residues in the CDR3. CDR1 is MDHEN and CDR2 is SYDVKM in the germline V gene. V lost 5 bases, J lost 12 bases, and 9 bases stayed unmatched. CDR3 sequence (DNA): TGTGCCAGCAGTCCCTACGGACAGGATCCTTTCTTT. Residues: CASSPYGQDPFF.

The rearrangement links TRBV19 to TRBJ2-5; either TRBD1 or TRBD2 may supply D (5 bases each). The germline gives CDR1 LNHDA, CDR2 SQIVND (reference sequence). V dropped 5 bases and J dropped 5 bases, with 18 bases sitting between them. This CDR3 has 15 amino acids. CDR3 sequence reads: CASSPPGRPGETQYF. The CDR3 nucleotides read TGTGCCAGTAGTCCGCCGGGACGGCCAGGGGAGACCCAGTACTTC.

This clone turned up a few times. CDR3 region: CASTREYEQYF. For the CDR3, the DNA is TGTGCCAGCACAAGGGAGTACGAGCAGTACTTC. This chain uses TRBV2 with TRBJ2-7, with D possibly being TRBD2 (5 bases). The CDR3 is 11 amino acids. Trimming stripped 7 bases from V and 4 bases from J, with 8 bases between. Germline V gene data show CDR1 as SNHLY and CDR2 as FYNNEI.

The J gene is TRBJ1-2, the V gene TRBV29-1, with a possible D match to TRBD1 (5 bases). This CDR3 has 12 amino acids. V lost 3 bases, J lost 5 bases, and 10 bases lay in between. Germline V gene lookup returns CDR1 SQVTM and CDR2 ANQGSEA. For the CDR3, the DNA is TGCAGCGTTGACTCTTCAGGGTATGGCTACACCTTC. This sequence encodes CSVDSSGYGYTF. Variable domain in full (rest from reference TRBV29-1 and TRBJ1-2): SAVISQKPSRDICQRGTSLTIQCQVDSQVTMMFWYRQQPGQSLTLIATANQGSEATYESGFVIDKFPISRPNLTFSTLTVSNMSPEDSSIYLCSVDSSGYGYTFGSGTRLTVV.

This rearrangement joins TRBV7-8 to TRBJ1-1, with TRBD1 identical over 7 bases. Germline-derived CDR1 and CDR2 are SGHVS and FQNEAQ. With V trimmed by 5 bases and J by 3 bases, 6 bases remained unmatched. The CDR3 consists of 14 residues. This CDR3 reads CASSPDRADTEAFF. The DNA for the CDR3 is TGTGCCAGCAGCCCCGACAGGGCGGACACTGAAGCTTTCTTT.

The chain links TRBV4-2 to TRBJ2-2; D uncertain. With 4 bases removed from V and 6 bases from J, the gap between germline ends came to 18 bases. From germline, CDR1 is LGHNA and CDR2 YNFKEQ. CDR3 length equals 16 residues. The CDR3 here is CASSLSSVSGAGELFF. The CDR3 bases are TGTGCCAGCAGCCTATCCTCAGTGAGTGGGGCCGGGGAGCTGTTTTTT.

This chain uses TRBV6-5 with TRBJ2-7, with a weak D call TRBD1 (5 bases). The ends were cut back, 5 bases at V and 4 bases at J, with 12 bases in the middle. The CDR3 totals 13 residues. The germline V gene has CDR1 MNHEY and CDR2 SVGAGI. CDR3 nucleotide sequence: TGTGCCAGCAGTAGCTCAGGGAAATACGAGCAGTACTTC. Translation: CASSSSGKYEQYF.

CDR3 loop: CASSPMNTEAFF. The CDR3, as DNA: TGTGCCAGCAGCCCAATGAACACTGAAGCTTTCTTT. The chain has TRBV11-1 and TRBJ1-1, with D unresolved. Germline loops: CDR1 SGHAT, CDR2 FQDESV (reference sequence). Trimming pared 5 bases from V and 0 bases from J, leaving 4 bases between. The CDR3 is made up of 12 amino acids.

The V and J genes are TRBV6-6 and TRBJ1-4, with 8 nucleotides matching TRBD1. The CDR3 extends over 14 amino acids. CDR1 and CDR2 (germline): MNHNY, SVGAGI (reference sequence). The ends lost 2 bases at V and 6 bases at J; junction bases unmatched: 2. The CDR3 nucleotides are TGTGCCAGCAGTTACCAGGGGGCGGATGAAAAACTGTTTTTT. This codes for CASSYQGADEKLFF.

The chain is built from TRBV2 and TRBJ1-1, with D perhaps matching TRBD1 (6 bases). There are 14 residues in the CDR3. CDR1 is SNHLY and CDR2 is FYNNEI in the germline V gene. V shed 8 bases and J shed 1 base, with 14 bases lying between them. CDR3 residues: CASSLTTGNTEAFF. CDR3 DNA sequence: TGTGCCAGCTCCCTTACGACAGGGAACACTGAAGCTTTCTTT.

This CDR3 reads CASSLTREASETQYF. CDR3 sequence (DNA): TGTGCCAGCAGCTTAACACGGGAAGCGAGCGAGACCCAGTACTTC. V gene TRBV7-3 combines with J gene TRBJ2-5, with a possible D match to TRBD2 (5 bases). V was shortened by 0 bases and J by 5 bases, with 13 bases between the two germline ends. Looked up from germline, CDR1 is SGHTA and CDR2 is FQGTGA. This CDR3 comprises 15 residues.